The text below deals with one T cell receptor (beta chain). Antigen specificity is unknown. Using immunoSEQ multiplex PCR, the repertoire was profiled, and TCRdb retains in-frame clones only, with some absent. The sample consists of fewer than 120,000 clones, over 85% of them appearing once. This sample was included in a study of T cell responses to AZD1222 COVID-19 vaccine. Findings of the study overall: With two AZD1222 doses given, Spike-specific TCR breadth and depth both rose. At baseline, seropositivity was found in only six or seven AZD1222 recipients.

This clonotype was obtained from an adult who received the AZD1222 COVID-19 vaccine. Specimen: peripheral blood, collected 28 days after the second AZD1222 dose.

CDR3 region: CASSQGGQGNTEAFF. As DNA, the CDR3 is TGTGCCAGCAGCCAAGGGGGGCAGGGGAACACTGAAGCTTTCTTT. This chain joins TRBV4-2 and TRBJ1-1, with D possibly TRBD1 on 6 matching bases. The CDR3 is made up of 15 amino acids. Trimming took off 1 base at V and 1 base at J, with 10 bases between the two ends. Germline CDR1 and CDR2: LGHNA and YNFKEQ.